This T cell receptor beta chain was captured in a study of cytomegalovirus exposure and HLA in healthy donors. Study as a whole: Unique TCRs numbering some 93 million, obtained from HLA-typed donors, made up an early data release.

The primer mix had 60 Vbeta and 13 Jbeta primers. Assay used: immunoSEQ multiplex PCR; TCRdb lists only in-frame clones, some missing. The listing records 200,000 to 250,000 clones. Trimming took 5 bases from V and 2 from J; bases not matched to a gene: 7. CDR1 and CDR2 (germline): SGDLS, YYNGEE. The CDR3 consists of 15 residues. The receptor was isolated from a woman under 40 in good health and CMV-seropositive. The rearrangement joins TRBV9 to TRBJ1-5; 7 bases match TRBD1. The sample taken for sequencing was PBMCs. CDR3 sequence (DNA): TGTGCCAGCAGTCAGGGGGGAGGTGGCAATCAGCCCCAGCATTTT. The encoded protein is CASSQGGGGNQPQHF.